This T cell receptor beta chain was recovered during a study of identical twins. The study, taken as a whole, reports: The study found excess low generation probability among twin-shared out-of-frame alpha sequences.

Template switching added a universal primer site; cDNA carried unique molecular identifiers. TCRdb re-analysed the 5' RACE reads in MiXCR, keeping a single row per CDR3 protein. The table shows approximately 670,000 distinct CDR3 sequences, with approximately 6% occurring only once. There are many counts of this clonotype. What it binds is not known. The CDR3 is made up of 17 amino acids. Germline V gene lookup returns CDR1 MGHDK and CDR2 SYGVNS. The V and J ends lost 3 bases and 7 bases, in that order; junction bases with no gene match: 14. The V gene is TRBV25-1, the J gene TRBJ1-4; 7 bases are shared with TRBD1. Specimen: naive T cells sorted from blood. This clonotype was obtained from a man aged 18 to 30 in good health. CDR3 region: CASSDSKISGTAEKLFF. The CDR3 DNA sequence: TGTGCCAGCAGTGACTCCAAAATCTCCGGGACAGCTGAAAAACTGTTTTTT. Supplemented by reference TRBV25-1 and TRBJ1-4, the full variable domain reads EADIYQTPRYLVIGTGKKITLECSQTMGHDKMYWYQQDPGMELHLIHYSYGVNSTEKGDLSSESTVSRIRTEHFPLTLESARPSHTSQYLCASSDSKISGTAEKLFFGSGTQLSVL.